This T cell receptor beta chain was captured by sequencing in a study of blood T cell repertoires in COVID-19. Study overall: Some COVID-19 samples were acute and others convalescent; all came from the United States, Italy and Spain.

The table came from immunoSEQ multiplex PCR; TCRdb's copy has only in-frame clones and leaves some out. The repertoire holds around 210,000 clones, with approximately 85% as singletons. Between the trimmed V and J ends, which lost 0 bases and 8 bases, there was a span of 13 bases. The CDR3 runs to 14 residues. Germline V gene lookup returns CDR1 LGHDT and CDR2 YNNKEL (reference sequence). The sequencing input was peripheral blood. The genes are TRBV3-1 (or the pseudogene TRBV3-2) and TRBJ2-5; D gene uncertain. The sequence was obtained from a man aged 50-59 years with COVID-19, enrolled during active disease. In DNA, the CDR3 is TGTGCCAGCAGCCAAGATTTAGTAGTAGTAACCCAGTACTTC. Protein sequence: CASSQDLVVVTQYF.